The sequence of this T cell receptor (beta chain) was determined in a study of human thymus T cells. It was from resections taken during corrective heart surgery that the thymus tissue came. The assay was immunoSEQ multiplex PCR, and TCRdb's table has in-frame clones only and misses some. This sample has 100,000 to 150,000 clones, with approximately 96% found just once. The CDR3 is 15 amino acids. V dropped 7 bases and J dropped 7 bases, with 19 bases sitting between them. Germline values: CDR1 WSHSY, CDR2 SAAADI. The source of this sequence is a boy less than two years old with a congenital heart defect but otherwise immunologically healthy. The chain joins TRBV10-2 to TRBJ2-2; tentative D call: TRBD2 (6 bases). Material for sequencing was thymus tissue. The CDR3 DNA sequence: TGCGCCAGCACCTACATTCAAACTAGCATCGGGGAGCTGTTTTTT. Protein: CASTYIQTSIGELFF.